This note documents a single TCR beta chain sequence. Healthy Caucasians from Russia aged roughly 6 to 95 served as donors. This specimen comes from a study of blood T cells in healthy people across ages. The CDR3 loop spans 14 amino acids. Germline-derived CDR1 and CDR2 are ENHRY and SYGVKD. V shed 10 bases, J shed 4 bases, and the junction held 11 bases outside the gene matches. Combining a sample-barcoded 5' primer with a J-beta primer mix, a second PCR ran for roughly 6 to 12 cycles. Template switching added a 12-random-nucleotide identifier to every cDNA molecule. TCRdb reanalysed the 5' RACE reads using MiXCR and keeps one entry per CDR3 protein. The data contain some 1.4 million distinct CDR3 sequences, about 43% of them singletons.

The chain employs TRBV10-3 and TRBJ1-1; 8 nucleotides agree with TRBD1. The specimen was blood. This TCR derives from a young woman in good health. CDR3: CATSQGGPSTEAFF. The CDR3 DNA reads as TGTGCCACATCACAGGGGGGGCCCAGCACTGAAGCTTTCTTT.